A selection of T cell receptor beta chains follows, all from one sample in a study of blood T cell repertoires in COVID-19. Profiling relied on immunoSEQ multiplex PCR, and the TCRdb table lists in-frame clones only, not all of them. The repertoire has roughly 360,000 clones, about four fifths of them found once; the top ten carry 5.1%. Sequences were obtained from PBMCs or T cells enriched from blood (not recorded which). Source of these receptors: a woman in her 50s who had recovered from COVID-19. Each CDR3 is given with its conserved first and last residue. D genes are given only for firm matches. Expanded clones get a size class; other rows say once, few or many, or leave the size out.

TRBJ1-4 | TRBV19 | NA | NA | TGTGCCAGTAGACCCGGGACACGAAAACTGTTTTTT | CASRPGTRKLFF
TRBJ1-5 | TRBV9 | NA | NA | TGTGCCAGCAGCGTCTTAGCGTATAGCAATCAGCCCCAGCATTTT | CASSVLAYSNQPQHF
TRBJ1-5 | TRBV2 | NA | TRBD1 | TGTGCCAGCAGTGTAGGACAGGAGGGTCAGCCCCAGCATTTT | CASSVGQEGQPQHF
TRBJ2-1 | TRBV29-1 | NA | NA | TGCAGCCAGGTGGGAGGCGGATACAATGAGCAGTTCTTC | CSQVGGGYNEQFF
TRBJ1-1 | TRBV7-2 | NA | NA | TGTGCCAGCAGCTTATTGAGAATTTTGAACACTGAAGCTTTCTTT | CASSLLRILNTEAFF
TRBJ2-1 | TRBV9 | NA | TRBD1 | TGTGCCAGCAGCCCGGGACAGGGACCTTCCAATGAGCAGTTCTTC | CASSPGQGPSNEQFF
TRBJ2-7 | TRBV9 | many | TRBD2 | TGTGCCAGCAGCGTGGGGGGGAGGGCCCCCTACGAGCAGTACTTC | CASSVGGRAPYEQYF
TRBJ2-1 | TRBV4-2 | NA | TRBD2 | TGTGCCAGCAGCCGGCCTAGCGGAAATGAGCAGTTCTTC | CASSRPSGNEQFF
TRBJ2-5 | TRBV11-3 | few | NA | TGTGCCAGCAGCCTCGGGGCAGCGGGCTTGTTGTATTTAGAGACCCAGTACTTC | CASSLGAAGLLYLETQYF
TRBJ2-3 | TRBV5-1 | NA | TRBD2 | TGCGCCAGCAGCTTGTTCGCGGGGGGCAGCACAGATACGCAGTATTTT | CASSLFAGGSTDTQYF
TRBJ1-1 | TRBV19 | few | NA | TGTGCCAGTAGAGAACAGGGTTCGAACACTGAAGCTTTCTTT | CASREQGSNTEAFF
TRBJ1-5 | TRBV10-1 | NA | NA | TGCGCCAGCAGTGAACCGAGACAGGTGAGTAGCAATCAGCCCCAGCATTTT | CASSEPRQVSSNQPQHF
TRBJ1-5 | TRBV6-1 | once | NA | TGTGCCAGCAGTGAACAGAGGAATCAGCCCCAGCATTTT | CASSEQRNQPQHF
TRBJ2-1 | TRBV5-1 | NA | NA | TGCGCCAGCAGCTCCAGGGTCAGCGAGCAGTTCTTC | CASSSRVSEQFF
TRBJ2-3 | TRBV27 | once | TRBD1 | TGTGCCAGCAGTTTATTACAGGGGACGGATACGCAGTATTTT | CASSLLQGTDTQYF
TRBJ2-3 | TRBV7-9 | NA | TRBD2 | TGTGCCAGCACCCCAAACCTCGGGGGGGAGCTAGGCACAGATACGCAGTATTTT | CASTPNLGGELGTDTQYF
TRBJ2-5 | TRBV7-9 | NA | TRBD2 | TGTGCCAGCAGCTTAGCTCGGCTAGCGGGGGGGCCTCGGGGAGAGACCCAGTACTTC | CASSLARLAGGPRGETQYF
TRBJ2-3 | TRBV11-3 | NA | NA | TGTGCCAGCAGCTCCCGCGGGGGCGATGGCGGGGATACGCAGTATTTT | CASSSRGGDGGDTQYF
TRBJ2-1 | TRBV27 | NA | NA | TGTGCCAGCAGTCCTGGGACTCCCTCCTACAATGAGCAGTTCTTC | CASSPGTPSYNEQFF
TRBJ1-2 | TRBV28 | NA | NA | TGTGCCAGCAGTTCCGGCCAGGGTAGTTGGGGCTACACCTTC | CASSSGQGSWGYTF
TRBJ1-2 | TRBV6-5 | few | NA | TGTGCCAGCAGAATGGCGGGAAACTATGGCTACACCTTC | CASRMAGNYGYTF
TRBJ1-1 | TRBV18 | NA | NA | TGTGCCAGCTCGCAGGTATTTGAAGCTTTCTTT | CASSQVFEAFF
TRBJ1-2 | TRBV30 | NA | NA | TGTGCCTGGAGGTGGGCAGGGGGCTACACCTTC | CAWRWAGGYTF
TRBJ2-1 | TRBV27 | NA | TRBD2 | TGTGCCAGCAGCCCTCCGACTAGCGGCTACAATGAGCAGTTCTTC | CASSPPTSGYNEQFF
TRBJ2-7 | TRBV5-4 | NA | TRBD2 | TGTGCCAGCAGCCCCGCGGGGGGCTACGAGCAGTACTTC | CASSPAGGYEQYF
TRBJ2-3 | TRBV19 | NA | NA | TGTGCCAGTAGTATATCACCTCTTAGTCACAGTTTACCGACAGATACGCAGTATTTT | CASSISPLSHSLPTDTQYF